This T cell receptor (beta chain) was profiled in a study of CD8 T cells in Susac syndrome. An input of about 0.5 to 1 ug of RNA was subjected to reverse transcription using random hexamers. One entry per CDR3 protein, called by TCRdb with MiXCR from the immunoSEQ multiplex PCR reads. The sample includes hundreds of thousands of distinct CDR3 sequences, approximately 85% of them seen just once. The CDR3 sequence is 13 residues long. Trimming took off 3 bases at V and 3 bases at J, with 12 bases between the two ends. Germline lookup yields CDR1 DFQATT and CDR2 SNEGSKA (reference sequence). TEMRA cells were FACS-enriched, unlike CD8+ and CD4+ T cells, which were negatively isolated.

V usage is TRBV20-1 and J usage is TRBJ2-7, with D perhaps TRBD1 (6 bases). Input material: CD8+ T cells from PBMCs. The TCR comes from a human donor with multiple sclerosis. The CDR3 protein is CSASDRSYYEQYF. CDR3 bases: TGCAGTGCTAGCGACAGGTCCTACTACGAGCAGTACTTC.